The subject of this entry is one TCR beta chain. The antigen is undetermined. Primers: 60 Vbeta forward and 13 Jbeta reverse. The assay was immunoSEQ multiplex PCR, and TCRdb's table has in-frame clones only and misses some. Of 150,000 to 160,000 clones listed, around 79% were seen once; the top ten hold around 2.8%. This CDR3 comprises 13 residues. Looked up from germline, CDR1 is MNHEY and CDR2 is SVGAGI. Trimming left V 8 bases short and J 1 base short, with 11 bases between. This specimen comes from a study of cytomegalovirus exposure and HLA in healthy donors. Study-wide results and caveats: In a later analysis, an Asian-associated ancestry cluster reportedly showed fewer N-insertions than the approximately 660-donor mean.

The sample taken for sequencing was PBMCs. The sequence was collected from a young man in good health and CMV-seronegative. V and J are TRBV6-5 and TRBJ1-1; a weak D match, TRBD1 (5 bases). Written as DNA, the CDR3 is TGTGCCAGCGGTGGAGACAGGAACACTGAAGCTTTCTTT. It encodes CASGGDRNTEAFF.